These T cell receptor beta chains were read from a single sample in a study of control samples from healthy donors and cancer patients. Sequencing used immunoSEQ multiplex PCR; TCRdb keeps in-frame clones, though not all of them. This sample has approximately 88,000 clones, with approximately 89% found just once. The source material was blood. The receptors stem from a woman in her thirties in good health. Both conserved end residues are part of each CDR3.

len,v_gene,j_gene,CDR3aa
14,TRBV6-1,TRBJ1-5,CASNGNEAVQPQHF
12,TRBV28,TRBJ1-4,CAIQGTNEKLFF
15,TRBV5-1,.,CASSSTSDSYNEQFF
15,TRBV6-5,TRBJ1-2,CASSYLGEGYYGYTF
14,TRBV3-1/TRBV3-2,TRBJ2-7,CASSRKGATYEQYF
14,TRBV3-1/TRBV3-2,TRBJ2-7,CASSHDRGRYEQYF
13,TRBV5-1,TRBJ1-2,CASSLVWRRGYTF
14,TRBV19,TRBJ1-5,CASSRGQEEQPQHF
15,TRBV3-1/TRBV3-2,TRBJ2-3,CASSQGGTGAGTQYF
14,TRBV5-6,TRBJ1-3,CASSLGLTGNTIYF
16,TRBV10-2,TRBJ2-5,CASRLGGRLSQETQYF
15,TRBV19,TRBJ2-5,CASGAGHGGGGAQYF
19,TRBV6-2/TRBV6-3,TRBJ2-6,CASSYSRFQTPLVANVLTF